The text below deals with one TCR beta chain. V lost 7 bases to trimming and J lost 1 base; unmatched junction nucleotides: 3. The CDR3 contains 14 residues. Per germline, CDR1 LNHDA and CDR2 SQIVND (reference sequence). These data come from a study of T cell clones after liver transplantation. Generated by immunoSEQ multiplex PCR, the TCRdb table keeps only in-frame clones and is missing some. This table holds some 50,000 clones, roughly 71% found once. The rearrangement links TRBV19 to TRBJ1-5; 8 bases align to TRBD1. This TCR came from a human patient who received a liver transplant. Some T cells may be provided by the graft donor. The source material was CD4+ T cells from blood, sampled at the 22-month timepoint. For the CDR3, the DNA is TGTGCCAGTATACAGGGGGAGAGCAATCAGCCCCAGCATTTT. This sequence encodes CASIQGESNQPQHF.